Each of the 19 T cell receptor beta chains below was sequenced from the same sample in a study of T cell repertoires in cytomegalovirus infection. TCRdb re-called the reads with MiXCR, one entry per CDR3 protein. The table records 150,000 or so distinct CDR3 sequences, around a quarter of them present only once. Sequenced: PBMCs. Receptor source: a human donor in good health (CMV status not recorded). Some clones in this sample may be carry-over from other donors' samples.

This clonotype has only a few counts. The V call is TRBV7-2, the J call TRBJ2-1; TRBD1 matches at 10 bases. This CDR3 spans 16 amino acids. V shed 5 bases and J 9 bases; nucleotides not matched to a gene: 13. Germline-derived CDR1 and CDR2 are SGHTA and FQGNSA. CDR3 bases: TGTGCCAGCAGCGTACTCCCCCCGGGACAGGGGTTTGAGCAGTTCTTC. It translates to CASSVLPPGQGFEQFF.

The chain couples TRBV11-1 to TRBJ1-2, with TRBD1 as a possible D gene (6 bases). The CDR3 is made up of 14 amino acids. Trimming removed 5 bases from V and 2 bases from J, with 12 bases in between. Germline CDR1 reads SGHAT; CDR2 reads FQDESV (reference sequence). CDR3 loop: CASSPDSFNYGYTF. CDR3 nucleotides: TGTGCCAGCAGCCCGGACAGTTTCAACTATGGCTACACCTTC.

The genes are TRBV11-2 and TRBJ1-5, with 8 bases matching TRBD1. This CDR3 region has 19 residues. CDR1 is SGHAT, CDR2 FQNNGV, per germline. The V and J ends lost 4 bases and 0 bases, in that order; junction bases with no gene match: 14. The CDR3 sequence: CASSSLLDRGSNSNQPQHF. The CDR3 DNA reads TGTGCCAGCAGCTCCCTTTTAGACAGGGGTTCGAATAGCAATCAGCCCCAGCATTTT. Supplemented by reference TRBV11-2 and TRBJ1-5, the full variable domain reads EAGVAQSPRYKIIEKRQSVAFWCNPISGHATLYWYQQILGQGPKLLIQFQNNGVVDDSQLPKDRFSAERLKGVDSTLKIQPAKLEDSAVYLCASSSLLDRGSNSNQPQHFGDGTRLSIL.

Only a few counts were recorded for this clonotype. The chain employs TRBV28 and TRBJ2-2; D is possibly TRBD2 (6 bases). The CDR3 contains 16 residues. V was pared by 5 bases and J by 1 base, with 14 bases between. Germline CDR1 is MDHEN and CDR2 is SYDVKM. In DNA form, the CDR3 reads TGTGCCAGCAGTCCACTCCCGGGAGTGAACACCGGGGAGCTGTTTTTT. It specifies CASSPLPGVNTGELFF.

This clonotype has at least ten counts. The chain recombines TRBV7-2 with TRBJ1-1; 8 bases are a match to TRBD1. Germline trimming cut 3 bases from V and 5 bases from J; bases unmatched to any gene: 5. The CDR3 contains 14 residues. Germline V gene data show CDR1 as SGHTA and CDR2 as FQGNSA. The CDR3 loop reads CASSFQGAGTEAFF. The CDR3 nucleotides are TGTGCCAGCAGCTTTCAGGGGGCGGGGACTGAAGCTTTCTTT.

Many counts were recorded for this clonotype. The V call is TRBV7-2, the J call TRBJ2-1, with D perhaps TRBD2 (7 bases). V gave up 0 bases and J gave up 4 bases, with 10 bases separating them. This CDR3 has 15 residues. CDR1 SGHTA and CDR2 FQGNSA come from the germline V gene. CDR3 region: CASSLAGGRYNEQFF. CDR3 bases: TGTGCCAGCAGCTTAGCGGGGGGGCGGTACAATGAGCAGTTCTTC.

This clonotype has only a few counts. The chain is built from TRBV30 and TRBJ1-1; perhaps TRBD1 as D (6 bases). This CDR3 comprises 12 residues. Trimming pared 5 bases from V and 7 bases from J, leaving 14 bases between. Germline CDR1 is GTSNPN and CDR2 is SVGIG (reference sequence). The CDR3 sequence is CAWDWGLDEAFF. DNA for the CDR3: TGTGCCTGGGACTGGGGGCTGGATGAAGCTTTCTTT.

With respect to this clonotype: One base away lies a much larger clone, so this may be a sequencing read error. The J gene is TRBJ1-5, the V gene TRBV12-3 or TRBV12-4, with 7 nucleotides matching TRBD1. The CDR3 runs to 13 residues. The CDR3 region has the DNA TGTGCCAGCAGAACGACAGGGAATCAGCCCCGGCATTTT. Translating it yields CASRTTGNQPRHF.

This clonotype has at least ten counts. The V gene is TRBV28, the J gene TRBJ2-2; D is uncertain. Germline values: CDR1 MDHEN, CDR2 SYDVKM. This CDR3 comprises 14 residues. V was cut by 3 bases and J by 5 bases, with 10 bases left in between. DNA of the CDR3: TGTGCCAGCAGTTTTGAAGGGTTAACCGGGGAGCTGTTTTTT. This codes for CASSFEGLTGELFF.

Ten or more counts support this clonotype. The chain employs TRBV7-2 and TRBJ2-5; maybe TRBD1 (8 bases). The germline V and J ends were trimmed by 1 base and 4 bases, with 10 bases remaining between them. The germline V gene has CDR1 SGHTA and CDR2 FQGNSA. The CDR3 sequence is 14 residues long. CDR3 DNA: TGTGCCAGCAGCTTAGACAGGGGGGGAGAGACCCAGTACTTC. Translated: CASSLDRGGETQYF.

J is TRBJ2-4 and V is TRBV27; D ambiguous. Trimming took off 6 bases at V and 0 bases at J, with 6 bases between the two ends. The CDR3 covers 13 residues. Germline CDR1 MNHEY, CDR2 SMNVEV (reference sequence). The DNA of the CDR3 is TGTGCCAGCAGGAACGGAGCCAAAAACATTCAGTACTTC. This codes for CASRNGAKNIQYF.

The sample holds many counts of this clonotype. The chain combines TRBV28 with TRBJ2-5, with a tentative D call TRBD1 (5 bases). The CDR3 totals 15 residues. V lost 5 bases and J 5 bases, leaving 18 bases between the germline ends. Germline-derived CDR1 and CDR2 are MDHEN and SYDVKM. The CDR3 loop is CASSPVRAGQETQYF. As DNA, the CDR3 is TGTGCCAGCAGTCCGGTACGGGCAGGGCAGGAGACCCAGTACTTC.

This clonotype was picked up a small number of times. This rearrangement joins TRBV6-5 to TRBJ1-6; D is unclear. The CDR3 is 14 residues long. Germline V CDR1 and CDR2: MNHEY, SVGAGI. The ends were cut back, 3 bases at V and 7 bases at J, with 10 bases in the middle. The CDR3 loop reads CASSYSEGNSPLHF. CDR3 sequence (DNA): TGTGCCAGCAGTTATTCCGAGGGCAATTCACCCCTCCACTTT.

V usage is TRBV28 and J usage is TRBJ2-3; D might be TRBD1 (6 bases). The CDR3 has 16 amino acids. The germline V gene has CDR1 MDHEN and CDR2 SYDVKM. The V end lost 6 bases, the J end lost 1 base, and 17 bases lay between the germline ends. The CDR3 DNA reads TGTGCCAGCAGCCCTCCGGTGGGGGCTCGCACAGATACGCAGTATTTT. Its protein is CASSPPVGARTDTQYF.

In its sample, this clonotype was seen a few times. The rearrangement links TRBV6-2 or TRBV6-3 to TRBJ2-2; maybe TRBD2 (6 bases). Germline V gene sequence: CDR1 MNHEY, CDR2 SVGEGT. The CDR3 runs to 16 residues. V was pared by 0 bases and J by 2 bases, with 10 bases between. CDR3 DNA sequence: TGTGCCAGCAGTTACTCACCGGGACTCAACACCGGGGAGCTGTTTTTT. The encoded protein is CASSYSPGLNTGELFF.

This clonotype occurred many times. The chain has TRBV5-1 and TRBJ2-7; 12 bases are a match to TRBD2. There are 14 residues in the CDR3. Germline V gene lookup returns CDR1 SGHRS and CDR2 YFSETQ. V trimming: 3 bases; J trimming: 6 bases; junction bases outside the gene matches: 4. CDR3 sequence: CASSSEGLAGEQYF. For the CDR3, the DNA is TGCGCCAGCAGCTCTGAGGGACTAGCGGGCGAGCAGTACTTC.

The chain carries TRBV27 and TRBJ2-1, with D hard to call. CDR3 length: 19 residues. V was trimmed by 3 bases and J by 5 bases, leaving 26 bases between them. Germline CDR1 reads MNHEY; CDR2 reads SMNVEV (reference sequence). The CDR3 is CASSLGRTFGKGTHNEQFF. CDR3 nucleotides: TGTGCCAGCAGTTTGGGCCGTACGTTCGGCAAGGGTACTCACAATGAGCAGTTCTTC.

The chain uses TRBV20-1 and TRBJ2-3; the D is unclear. Deletions cut 2 bases from V and 0 bases from J, with 6 bases between. The CDR3 runs 13 residues. Per the germline V gene, CDR1 is DFQATT and CDR2 is SNEGSKA (reference sequence). The CDR3 region has the DNA TGCAGTGCTAGACCGACTAGCACAGATACGCAGTATTTT. Residues: CSARPTSTDTQYF.

This clonotype was detected a few times. The rearrangement joins TRBV28 to TRBJ1-6; 8 bases are shared with TRBD1. V was clipped by 8 bases and J by 9 bases; unmatched bases: 12. CDR1 is MDHEN and CDR2 is SYDVKM in the germline V gene. The CDR3 consists of 15 residues. The CDR3 DNA reads as TGTGCCAGCCGTGGACAGGGCGAAGACTTTTCACCCCTCCACTTT. It translates to CASRGQGEDFSPLHF.